This T cell receptor beta chain was sequenced during a study of blood T cell repertoires in COVID-19. V shed 4 bases and J shed 2 bases, with 8 bases lying between them. Germline V lookup: CDR1 LNHDA, CDR2 SQIVND (reference sequence). The CDR3 is 13 amino acids. Sequencing used immunoSEQ multiplex PCR; TCRdb keeps in-frame clones, though not all of them. The data contain hundreds of thousands of clones, more than 75% of them singletons. This TCR was recovered from a man aged 35 to 55 in a cohort exposed to, infected with or recovered from COVID-19 (not recorded which). V usage is TRBV19 and J usage is TRBJ1-2; no clear D gene. Sequenced sample: PBMCs or T cells enriched from blood (not recorded which). CDR3: CASSTTPNYGYTF. The CDR3 DNA reads as TGTGCCAGTAGTACGACACCGAACTATGGCTACACCTTC.